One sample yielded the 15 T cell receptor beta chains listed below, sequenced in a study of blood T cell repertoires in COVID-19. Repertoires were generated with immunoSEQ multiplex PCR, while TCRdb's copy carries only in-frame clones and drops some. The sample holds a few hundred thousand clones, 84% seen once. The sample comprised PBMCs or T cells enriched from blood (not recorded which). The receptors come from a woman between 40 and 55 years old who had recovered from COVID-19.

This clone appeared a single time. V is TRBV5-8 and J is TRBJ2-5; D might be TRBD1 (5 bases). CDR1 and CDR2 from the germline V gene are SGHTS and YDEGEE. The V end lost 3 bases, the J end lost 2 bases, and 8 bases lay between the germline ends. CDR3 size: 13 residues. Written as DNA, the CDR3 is TGTGCCAGCAGCTGGGGCCTACAAGAGACCCAGTACTTC. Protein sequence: CASSWGLQETQYF.

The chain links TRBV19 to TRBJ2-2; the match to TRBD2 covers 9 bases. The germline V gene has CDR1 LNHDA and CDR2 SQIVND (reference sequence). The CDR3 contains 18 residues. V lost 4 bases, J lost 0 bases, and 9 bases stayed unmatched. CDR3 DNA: TGTGCCAGTAGTAAGGGAGGGCTAGCGGGGCCGAACACCGGGGAGCTGTTTTTT. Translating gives CASSKGGLAGPNTGELFF.

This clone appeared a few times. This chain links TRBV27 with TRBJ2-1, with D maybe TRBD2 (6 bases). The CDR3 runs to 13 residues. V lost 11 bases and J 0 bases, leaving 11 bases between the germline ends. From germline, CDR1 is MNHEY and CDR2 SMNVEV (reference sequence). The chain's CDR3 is CAAGRYSYNEQFF. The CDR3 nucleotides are TGTGCCGCGGGACGGTACTCCTACAATGAGCAGTTCTTC.

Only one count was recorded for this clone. DNA for the CDR3: TGTGCCAGTAGCTTCGGTGGGCTCATGAACACTGAAGCTTTCTTT. Translated: CASSFGGLMNTEAFF. V gene TRBV19 combines with J gene TRBJ1-1, with D unresolved. CDR1 and CDR2 from the germline V gene are LNHDA and SQIVND (reference sequence). The CDR3 contains 15 residues. Between the trimmed V and J ends, which lost 6 bases and 0 bases, there was a span of 14 bases.

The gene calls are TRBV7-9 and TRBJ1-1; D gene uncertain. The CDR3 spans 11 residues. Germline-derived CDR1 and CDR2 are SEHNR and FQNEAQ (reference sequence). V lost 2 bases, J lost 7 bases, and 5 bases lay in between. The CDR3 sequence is CASSLTSEAFF. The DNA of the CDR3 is TGTGCCAGCAGCTTAACAAGTGAAGCTTTCTTT. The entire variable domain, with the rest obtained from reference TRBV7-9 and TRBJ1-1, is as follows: DTGVSQNPRHKITKRGQNVTFRCDPISEHNRLYWYRQTLGQGPEFLTYFQNEAQLEKSRLLSDRFSAERPKGSFSTLEIQRTEQGDSAMYLCASSLTSEAFFGQGTRLTVV.

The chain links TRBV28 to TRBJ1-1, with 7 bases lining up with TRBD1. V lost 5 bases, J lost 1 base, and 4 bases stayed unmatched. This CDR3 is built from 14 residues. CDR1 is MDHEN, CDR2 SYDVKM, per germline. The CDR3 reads CASSHYRGNTEAFF. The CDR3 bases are TGTGCCAGCAGTCATTACAGGGGGAACACTGAAGCTTTCTTT.

The CDR3 protein is CASSDFRETEAFF. CDR3 DNA sequence: TGTGCCAGCAGCGACTTCAGGGAAACTGAAGCTTTCTTT. J is TRBJ1-1 and V is TRBV6-2 or TRBV6-3, with D maybe TRBD1 (5 bases). CDR3 length: 13 amino acids. CDR1 MNHEY and CDR2 SVGEGT come from the germline V gene. With 6 bases removed from V and 5 bases from J, the gap between germline ends came to 13 bases.

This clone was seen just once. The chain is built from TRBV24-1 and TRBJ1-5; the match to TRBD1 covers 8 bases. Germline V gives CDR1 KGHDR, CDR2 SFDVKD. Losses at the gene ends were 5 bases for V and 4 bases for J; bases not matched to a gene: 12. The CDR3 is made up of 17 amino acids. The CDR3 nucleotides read TGTGCCACCAGTGGCGGACAGGGAGGCTCCTTAAATCAGCCCCAGCATTTT. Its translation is CATSGGQGGSLNQPQHF.

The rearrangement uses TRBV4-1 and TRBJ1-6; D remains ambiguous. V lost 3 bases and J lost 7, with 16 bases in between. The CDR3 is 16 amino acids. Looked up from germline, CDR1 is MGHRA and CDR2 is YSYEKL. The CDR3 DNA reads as TGCGCCAGCAGCCAGCTCGGCAGGTCCCTCAATTCACCCCTCCACTTT. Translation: CASSQLGRSLNSPLHF.

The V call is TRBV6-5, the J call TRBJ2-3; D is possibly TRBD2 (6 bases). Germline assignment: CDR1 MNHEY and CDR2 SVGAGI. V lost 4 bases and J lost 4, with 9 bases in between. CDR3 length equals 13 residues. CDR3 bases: TGTGCCAGCAGTTCCAGGGAGGCAGATACGCAGTATTTT. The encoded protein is CASSSREADTQYF.

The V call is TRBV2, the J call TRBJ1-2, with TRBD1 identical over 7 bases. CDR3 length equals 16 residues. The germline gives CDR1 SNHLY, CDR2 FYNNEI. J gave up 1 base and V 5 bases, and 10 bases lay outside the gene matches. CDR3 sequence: CASSRRQGGGNYGYTF. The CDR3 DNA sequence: TGTGCCAGCAGTCGTCGGCAGGGGGGAGGTAACTATGGCTACACCTTC.

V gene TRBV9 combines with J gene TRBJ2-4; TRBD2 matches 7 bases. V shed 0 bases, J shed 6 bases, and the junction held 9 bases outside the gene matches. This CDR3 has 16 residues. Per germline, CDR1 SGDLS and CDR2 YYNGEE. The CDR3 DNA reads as TGTGCCAGCAGCGTAGGGGCGGGAGTGTCGGGAAACATTCAGTACTTC. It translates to CASSVGAGVSGNIQYF. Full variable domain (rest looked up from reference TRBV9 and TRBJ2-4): DSGVTQTPKHLITATGQRVTLRCSPRSGDLSVYWYQQSLDQGLQFLIQYYNGEERAKGNILERFSAQQFPDLHSELNLSSLELGDSALYFCASSVGAGVSGNIQYFGAGTRLSVL.

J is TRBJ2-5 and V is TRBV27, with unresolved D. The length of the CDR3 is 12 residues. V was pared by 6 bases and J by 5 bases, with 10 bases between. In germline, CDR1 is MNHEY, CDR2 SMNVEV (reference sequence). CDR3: CASRDGLETQYF. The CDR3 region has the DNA TGTGCCAGCAGAGACGGGTTGGAGACCCAGTACTTC.

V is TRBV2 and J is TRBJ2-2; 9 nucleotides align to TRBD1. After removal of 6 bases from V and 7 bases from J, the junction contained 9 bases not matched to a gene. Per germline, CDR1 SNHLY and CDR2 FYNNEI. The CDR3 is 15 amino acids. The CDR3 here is CASRSEQGAGGELFF. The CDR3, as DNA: TGTGCCAGCAGGTCCGAACAGGGGGCTGGCGGGGAGCTGTTTTTT.

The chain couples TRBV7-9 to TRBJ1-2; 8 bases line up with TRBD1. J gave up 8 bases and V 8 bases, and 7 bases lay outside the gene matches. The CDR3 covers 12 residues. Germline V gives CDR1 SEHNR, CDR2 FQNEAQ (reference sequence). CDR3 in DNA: TGTGCCAGCTCCCGACAGGGGAACGGCTACACCTTC. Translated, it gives CASSRQGNGYTF.